The source of this T cell receptor (beta chain) is a study of neoadjuvant nivolumab and ipilimumab in lung cancer. Study findings and constraints: Pretherapy blood TCR richness correlated positively with resected tumor richness.

Method: immunoSEQ multiplex PCR; TCRdb's copy keeps in-frame clones and lacks some. The table lists 7,500 to 10,000 clones, 81% of them singletons. Germline V gene lookup returns CDR1 LNHDA and CDR2 SQIVND (reference sequence). The CDR3 runs to 15 residues. V lost 10 bases, J lost 8 bases, and 15 bases stayed unmatched. Note on this clone: Its antigen remains unknown.

The clonotype comes from an adult with non-small cell lung cancer. The material was peripheral blood, obtained before neoadjuvant nivolumab, alone or with ipilimumab. The chain has TRBV19 and TRBJ2-1; 9 bases agree with TRBD2. Here the CDR3 DNA reads TGTGCCACTCAAGAAAGCGGGAGGAGTCGAGATGAGCAGTTCTTC. It translates to CATQESGRSRDEQFF.